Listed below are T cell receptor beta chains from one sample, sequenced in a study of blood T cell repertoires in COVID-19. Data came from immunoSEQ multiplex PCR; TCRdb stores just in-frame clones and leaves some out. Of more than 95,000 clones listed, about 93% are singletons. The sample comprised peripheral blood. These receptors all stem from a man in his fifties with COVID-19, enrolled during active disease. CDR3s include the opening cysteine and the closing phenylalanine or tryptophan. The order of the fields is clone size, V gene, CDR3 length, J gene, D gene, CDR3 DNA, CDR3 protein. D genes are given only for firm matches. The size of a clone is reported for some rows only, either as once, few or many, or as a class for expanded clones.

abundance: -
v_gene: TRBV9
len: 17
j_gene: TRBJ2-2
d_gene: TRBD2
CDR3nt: TGTGCCAGCAGCGCCTCTAGCGGGAGGGCCGTCACCGGGGAGCTGTTTTTT
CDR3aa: CASSASSGRAVTGELFF

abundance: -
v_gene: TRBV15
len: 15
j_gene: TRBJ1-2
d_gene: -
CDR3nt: TGTGCCACCAGCAGAGATCGTCTAGCAAACTATGGCTACACCTTC
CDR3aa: CATSRDRLANYGYTF

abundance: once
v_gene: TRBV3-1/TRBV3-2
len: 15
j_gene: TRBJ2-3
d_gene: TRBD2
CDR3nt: TGTGCCAGCAGCCAAACGGGACTAGCCACAGATACGCAGTATTTT
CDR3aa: CASSQTGLATDTQYF

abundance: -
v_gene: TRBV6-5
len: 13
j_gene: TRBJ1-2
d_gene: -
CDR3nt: TGTGCCAGCTCGGGGGGGGAGCGCTATGGCTACACCTTC
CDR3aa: CASSGGERYGYTF

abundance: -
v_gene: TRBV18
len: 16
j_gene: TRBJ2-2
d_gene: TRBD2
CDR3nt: TGTGCCAGCTCACCACCGAGCGGGAGGGGGACCGGGGAGCTGTTTTTT
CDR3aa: CASSPPSGRGTGELFF

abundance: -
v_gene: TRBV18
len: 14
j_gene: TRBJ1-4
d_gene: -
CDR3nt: TGTGCCAGCTCACCACGCCGGACTGATGAAAAACTGTTTTTT
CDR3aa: CASSPRRTDEKLFF

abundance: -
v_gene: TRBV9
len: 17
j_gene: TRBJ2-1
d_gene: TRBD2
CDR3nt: TGTGCCAGCAGCGTAGGGCTAGCGGGAGGCCCCTACAATGAGCAGTTCTTC
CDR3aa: CASSVGLAGGPYNEQFF

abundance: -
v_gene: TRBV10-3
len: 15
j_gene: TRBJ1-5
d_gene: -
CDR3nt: TGTGCCATCAGTGAAGCCGATGAGGGCAATCAGCCCCAGCATTTT
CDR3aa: CAISEADEGNQPQHF

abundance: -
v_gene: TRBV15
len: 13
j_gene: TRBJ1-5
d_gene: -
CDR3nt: TGTGCCACCAGCAGAGAGAGGGTTCAGCCCCAGCATTTT
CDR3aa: CATSRERVQPQHF

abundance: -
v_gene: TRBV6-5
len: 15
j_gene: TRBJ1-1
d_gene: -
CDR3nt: TGTGCCAGCAGACAAAGACAGGTTTCAGGTACTGAAGCTTTCTTT
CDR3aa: CASRQRQVSGTEAFF

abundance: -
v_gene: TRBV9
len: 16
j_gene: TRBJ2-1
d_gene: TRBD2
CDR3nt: TGTGCCAGCAGCGTAGCCCTAGCGGGGGGGGTCAATGAGCAGTTCTTC
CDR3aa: CASSVALAGGVNEQFF

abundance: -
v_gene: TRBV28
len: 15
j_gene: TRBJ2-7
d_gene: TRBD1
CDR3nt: TGTGCCAGCACTAGACGGGGACAGGGTACCTACGAGCAGTACTTC
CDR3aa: CASTRRGQGTYEQYF

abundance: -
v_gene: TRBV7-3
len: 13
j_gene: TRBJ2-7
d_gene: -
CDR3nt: TGTGCCAGCAGCCCGACAGACTCCTACGAGCAGTACTTC
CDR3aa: CASSPTDSYEQYF

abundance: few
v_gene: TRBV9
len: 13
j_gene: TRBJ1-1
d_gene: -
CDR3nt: TGTGCCAGCAGCGTAGGGGTATCAGGGGAAGCTTTCTTT
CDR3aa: CASSVGVSGEAFF

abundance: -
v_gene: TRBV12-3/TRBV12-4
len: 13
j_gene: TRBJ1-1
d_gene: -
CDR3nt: TGTGCCAGCAGTTTACGGGGGGCTATTGAAGCTTTCTTT
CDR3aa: CASSLRGAIEAFF

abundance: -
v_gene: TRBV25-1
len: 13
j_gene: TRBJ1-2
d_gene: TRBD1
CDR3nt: TGTGCCAGCAGGGGGACAGGGGTTGGTGGCTACACCTTC
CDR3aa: CASRGTGVGGYTF

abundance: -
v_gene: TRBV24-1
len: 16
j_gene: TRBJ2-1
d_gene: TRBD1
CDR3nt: TGTGCCACCAGTGATTTGGGCGGGACAGGGGTCAATGAGCAGTTCTTC
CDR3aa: CATSDLGGTGVNEQFF

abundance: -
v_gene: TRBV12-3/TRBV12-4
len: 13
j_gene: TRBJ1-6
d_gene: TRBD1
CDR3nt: TGTGCCAGCAGTCTGGACAGGGGATCACCCCTCCACTTT
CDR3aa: CASSLDRGSPLHF